The 23 T cell receptor beta chains in this list originate from one sample, sequenced in a study of T cell responses to AZD1222 COVID-19 vaccine. The method was immunoSEQ multiplex PCR; TCRdb's version includes in-frame clones alone and lacks a portion of them. The sample includes 70,000 to 95,000 clones, roughly 90% of them seen just once. Source: peripheral blood, taken on day 0 of MenACWY control vaccination. These receptors all stem from an adult in good health.

This CDR3 is CAWSVRSGIYGYTF. The CDR3 nucleotides read TGTGCCTGGAGTGTACGATCCGGGATCTATGGCTACACCTTC. The genes are TRBV30 and TRBJ1-2; unclear D gene. This CDR3 is 14 amino acids long. Germline V lookup: CDR1 GTSNPN, CDR2 SVGIG (reference sequence). V dropped 0 bases and J dropped 4 bases, with 12 bases sitting between them.

In this sample, this clone turned up once. CDR3 nucleotides: TGTGCCAGCAGCCAAGCGTCCCCCGTAGCAGATACGCAGTATTTT. As protein: CASSQASPVADTQYF. This chain joins TRBV4-2 and TRBJ2-3, with no clear D. Germline values: CDR1 LGHNA, CDR2 YNFKEQ. The length of the CDR3 is 15 residues. Trimming shortened V by 1 base and J by 4 bases, and 12 bases separated the two germline ends.

The chain joins TRBV18 to TRBJ1-1; tentative D call: TRBD1 (5 bases). Per the germline V gene, CDR1 is KGHSH and CDR2 is LQKENI. The V end was cut by 6 bases, the J end by 6 bases, with 20 bases between. The CDR3 totals 15 residues. CDR3: CASSPVSGGSAEAFF. In nucleotides, the CDR3 is TGTGCCAGCTCGCCCGTGAGTGGGGGGTCCGCTGAAGCTTTCTTT.

V is TRBV5-1 and J is TRBJ2-2; 10 nucleotides line up with TRBD2. V shed 4 bases, J shed 2 bases, and the junction held 5 bases outside the gene matches. Germline values: CDR1 SGHRS, CDR2 YFSETQ. The CDR3 runs 16 residues. The CDR3 DNA follows: TGCGCCAGCAGCCGCTTACTAGCGGGAAACACCGGGGAGCTGTTTTTT. It encodes CASSRLLAGNTGELFF.

The chain joins TRBV6-4 to TRBJ1-5; TRBD1 agrees at 7 bases. CDR3 length equals 15 residues. The V segment lost 5 bases and the J segment 6 bases; nucleotides outside the gene matches: 10. Germline V lookup: CDR1 MRHNA, CDR2 SNTAGT. CDR3 nucleotides: TGTGCCAGCAGTCCCCAGGGGGGGGTTGGTCAGCCCCAGCATTTT. This translates into CASSPQGGVGQPQHF.

This clone was found once. This chain uses TRBV24-1 with TRBJ2-3; TRBD2 matches 9 bases. Germline-derived CDR1 and CDR2 are KGHDR and SFDVKD. This CDR3 is 16 amino acids long. The V segment lost 2 bases and the J segment 4 bases; nucleotides outside the gene matches: 6. The CDR3 protein is CATSDSLAGDSDTQYF. CDR3 nucleotides: TGTGCCACCAGTGATTCATTAGCGGGAGATTCAGATACGCAGTATTTT.

This chain joins TRBV19 and TRBJ1-2, with 7 bases fitting TRBD1. CDR1 is LNHDA and CDR2 is SQIVND in the germline V gene (reference sequence). The CDR3 runs to 13 residues. Trimming at V came to 7 bases and at J to 4 bases, leaving 6 bases not matched to a gene. This CDR3 is CASKKGTAYGYTF. The CDR3 DNA sequence: TGTGCCAGTAAAAAAGGGACAGCCTATGGCTACACCTTC.

This clone has only a few counts. J is TRBJ1-3 and V is TRBV9; the D gene is possibly TRBD1 (5 bases). The V end lost 4 bases, the J end lost 2 bases, and 13 bases lay between the germline ends. In germline, CDR1 is SGDLS, CDR2 YYNGEE. CDR3 length equals 15 residues. For the CDR3, the DNA is TGTGCCAGCAGCATCCAGGGAAGTACTGGAAACACCATATATTTT. Translation gives CASSIQGSTGNTIYF.

This sequence joins TRBV6-1 and TRBJ1-2; D gene unclear. The CDR3 runs to 12 residues. Germline CDR1 reads MNHNS; CDR2 reads SASEGT. V lost 2 bases to trimming and J lost 7 bases, with 8 bases between them. The CDR3 DNA sequence: TGTGCCAGCAGTGAACTCCTGACTGGCTACACCTTC. Translated: CASSELLTGYTF.

The chain combines TRBV29-1 with TRBJ2-5; D remains unclear. Germline loops: CDR1 SQVTM, CDR2 ANQGSEA. The germline V and J ends were trimmed by 0 bases and 4 bases, with 9 bases remaining between them. There are 13 residues in the CDR3. In nucleotides, the CDR3 is TGCAGCGTTGAAGACAGGTTATCAGAGACCCAGTACTTC. Translating gives CSVEDRLSETQYF.

The chain couples TRBV18 to TRBJ2-5; perhaps D is TRBD1 or TRBD2 (5 bases each). The V gene lost 3 bases and the J gene lost 0 bases, with 11 bases spanning the gap. Germline values: CDR1 KGHSH, CDR2 LQKENI. The CDR3 runs to 15 residues. CDR3 nucleotides: TGTGCCAGCTCACCCCAGGGCGGGCACCAAGAGACCCAGTACTTC. Amino acids: CASSPQGGHQETQYF.

The rearrangement uses TRBV9 and TRBJ2-2; the match to TRBD2 covers 7 bases. CDR1 is SGDLS, CDR2 YYNGEE, per germline. The CDR3 is 14 residues long. The V segment lost 2 bases and the J segment 5 bases; nucleotides outside the gene matches: 3. The CDR3 DNA sequence: TGTGCCAGCAGCGTTAGCGGGTCGACCGGGGAGCTGTTTTTT. As protein: CASSVSGSTGELFF.

The genes are TRBV16 and TRBJ2-3; D perhaps matches TRBD1 (6 bases). The germline V gene has CDR1 KGHSY and CDR2 FQNENV. V was shortened by 4 bases and J by 5 bases, with 10 bases between the two germline ends. The CDR3 is 13 amino acids. The chain's CDR3 is CASSLQQGDTQYF. The CDR3, as DNA: TGTGCCAGCAGCCTGCAACAGGGAGATACGCAGTATTTT. Complete variable domain (other parts from reference TRBV16 and TRBJ2-3): GEEVAQTPKHLVRGEGQKAKLYCAPIKGHSYVFWYQQVLKNEFKFLISFQNENVFDETGMPKERFSAKCLPNSPCSLEIQATKLEDSAVYFCASSLQQGDTQYFGPGTRLTVL.

V usage is TRBV2 and J usage is TRBJ2-1; 11 nucleotides align to TRBD2. CDR3 length: 16 residues. V gave up 8 bases and J gave up 4 bases; unmatched junction bases: 10. Germline assignment: CDR1 SNHLY and CDR2 FYNNEI. The CDR3 sequence: CASPQGTSGLYNEQFF. The CDR3 nucleotides read TGTGCCAGCCCCCAGGGGACTAGCGGACTTTACAATGAGCAGTTCTTC. Based on the CDR3 plus reference TRBV2 and TRBJ2-1, the full variable domain is EPEVTQTPSHQVTQMGQEVILRCVPISNHLYFYWYRQILGQKVEFLVSFYNNEISEKSEIFDDQFSVERPDGSNFTLKIRSTKLEDSAMYFCASPQGTSGLYNEQFFGPGTRLTVL.

Here the CDR3 reads CASSQAGTANTGELFF. In DNA, the CDR3 is TGCGCCAGCAGCCAAGCCGGGACTGCGAACACCGGGGAGCTGTTTTTT. This rearrangement joins TRBV4-3 to TRBJ2-2; D possibly corresponds to TRBD2 (6 bases). V shed 1 base and J shed 0 bases, with 9 bases lying between them. The CDR3 length is 16 residues. Per the germline V gene, CDR1 is LGHNA and CDR2 is YSLEER.

The J gene is TRBJ1-6, the V gene TRBV7-2; tentatively, D is TRBD1 (6 bases). V was clipped by 3 bases and J by 4 bases, with 13 bases between them. CDR3 length: 16 residues. The V gene's germline CDR1 is SGHTA and CDR2 FQGNSA. The CDR3 sequence: CASSFRRTAYNSPLHF. CDR3 DNA sequence: TGTGCCAGCAGCTTTCGGAGGACAGCGTATAATTCACCCCTCCACTTT. The full variable domain, completed using reference TRBV7-2 and TRBJ1-6, is GAGVSQSPSNKVTEKGKDVELRCDPISGHTALYWYRQSLGQGLEFLIYFQGNSAPDKSGLPSDRFSAERTGGSVSTLTIQRTQQEDSAVYLCASSFRRTAYNSPLHFGNGTRLTVT.

This rearrangement joins TRBV9 to TRBJ1-2; D not resolved. The CDR3 has 12 residues. V dropped 0 bases and J dropped 7 bases, with 7 bases sitting between them. The germline V gene has CDR1 SGDLS and CDR2 YYNGEE. The CDR3 loop is CASSVGPSGYTF. The CDR3 nucleotides read TGTGCCAGCAGCGTAGGCCCGAGTGGCTACACCTTC.

The chain links TRBV28 to TRBJ1-5; the D is unclear. Germline CDR1 and CDR2: MDHEN and SYDVKM. Trimming pared 4 bases from V and 0 bases from J, leaving 4 bases between. CDR3 length: 13 amino acids. In DNA form, the CDR3 reads TGTGCCAGCAGTTGGTATAGCAATCAGCCCCAGCATTTT. It specifies CASSWYSNQPQHF. Complete variable domain (other parts from reference TRBV28 and TRBJ1-5): DVKVTQSSRYLVKRTGEKVFLECVQDMDHENMFWYRQDPGLGLRLIYFSYDVKMKEKGDIPEGYSVSREKKERFSLILESASTNQTSMYLCASSWYSNQPQHFGDGTRLSIL.

The CDR3 region has the DNA TGTGCCTGGAGTGTACTGAGTTACAATCAGCCCCAGCATTTT. This sequence encodes CAWSVLSYNQPQHF. V and J are TRBV30 and TRBJ1-5; D gene ambiguous. Germline V gene lookup returns CDR1 GTSNPN and CDR2 SVGIG (reference sequence). The CDR3 is made up of 14 amino acids. With 0 bases removed from V and 3 bases from J, the gap between germline ends came to 9 bases.

The rearrangement uses TRBV18 and TRBJ2-1; 10 bases align to TRBD2. The CDR3 runs 16 residues. The V and J ends lost 3 bases and 7 bases, in that order; junction bases with no gene match: 9. Germline CDR1 and CDR2: KGHSH and LQKENI. CDR3 sequence reads: CASSPQASGSGNEQFF. CDR3 DNA sequence: TGTGCCAGCTCACCTCAAGCTAGCGGGAGCGGTAATGAGCAGTTCTTC.

The genes are TRBV28 and TRBJ1-1; TRBD1 agrees at 8 bases. The CDR3 sequence is 12 residues long. V gave up 5 bases and J gave up 4 bases; unmatched junction bases: 0. CDR1 is MDHEN and CDR2 is SYDVKM in the germline V gene. CDR3 amino acids: CASSTGGTEAFF. In DNA form, the CDR3 reads TGTGCCAGCAGTACAGGGGGCACTGAAGCTTTCTTT.

The chain joins TRBV7-9 to TRBJ2-1; tentatively, D is TRBD2 (6 bases). The CDR3 extends over 13 amino acids. Per germline, CDR1 SEHNR and CDR2 FQNEAQ (reference sequence). V was clipped by 5 bases and J by 5 bases, with 10 bases between them. CDR3 DNA: TGTGCCAGCAGCACCTTAGCGGACAATGAGCAGTTCTTC. It specifies CASSTLADNEQFF.

CDR3 protein: CASSSGTSVSREETQYF. In nucleotides, the CDR3 is TGTGCCAGCTCATCGGGGACTAGCGTATCCCGAGAAGAGACCCAGTACTTC. The chain recombines TRBV18 with TRBJ2-5; 10 bases are a match to TRBD2. Germline CDR1 and CDR2: KGHSH and LQKENI. V shed 5 bases, J shed 3 bases, and the junction held 12 bases outside the gene matches. CDR3 length equals 17 residues.